The source of this T cell receptor (beta chain) is a study of CD8+ T cells in alopecia areata. Alopecia areata patients provided lesional scalp punch biopsies and peripheral blood, both collected for the study. Isolated RNA was reverse transcribed into cDNA used as the sequencing template. Assay used: immunoSEQ multiplex PCR; TCRdb lists only in-frame clones, some missing. The sample comprises about 9,700 clones, 50% to 80% of which are singletons, and nearly 15% rests with the top ten. Sequences were obtained from skin. The receptor comes from a human donor with alopecia areata.

CDR3 sequence: CASSLARGNTIYF. CDR3 nucleotides: TGTGCCAGCAGCTTAGCGCGGGGAAACACCATATATTTT. The rearrangement joins TRBV7-6 to TRBJ1-3, with no clear D. The length of the CDR3 is 13 residues. CDR1 and CDR2 (germline): SGHVS, FNYEAQ. Trimming removed 0 bases from V and 4 bases from J, with 4 bases in between.